This record covers a single T cell receptor (beta chain). This specimen comes from a study of blood T cell repertoires in COVID-19. Study as a whole: Acute and convalescent COVID-19 specimens originated in the United States, Italy and Spain.

Per the original data handling: Researchers report that nucleated cell counts were estimated from reference gene primer amplification. Sequencing used immunoSEQ multiplex PCR; TCRdb keeps in-frame clones, though not all of them. V, J and clone size were drawn from that table, and D and trimming were deduced from the DNA. The data hold 150,000 to 200,000 clones, with roughly 77% observed a single time. V shed 8 bases and J shed 2 bases, with 10 bases lying between them. CDR1 is LNHDA, CDR2 SQIVND, per germline (reference sequence). This CDR3 region has 12 residues. V usage is TRBV19 and J usage is TRBJ2-7; a weak D match, TRBD1 (5 bases). This receptor was taken from a woman of 80 years or more with COVID-19, enrolled during active disease. Sequencing was carried out using peripheral blood. CDR3 coding DNA: TGTGCCAGTTCCCCAGGGACCTACGAGCAGTACTTC. Its protein is CASSPGTYEQYF.